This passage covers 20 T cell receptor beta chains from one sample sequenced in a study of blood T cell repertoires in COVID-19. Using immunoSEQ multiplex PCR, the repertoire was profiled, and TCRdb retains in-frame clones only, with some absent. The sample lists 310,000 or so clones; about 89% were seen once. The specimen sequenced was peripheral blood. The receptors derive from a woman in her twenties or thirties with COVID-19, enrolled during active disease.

The CDR3 sequence: CASSQVTGDGGYEQYF. CDR3 sequence (DNA): TGTGCCAGCAGCCAAGTTACGGGGGACGGGGGCTACGAGCAGTACTTC. The chain joins TRBV4-2 to TRBJ2-7, with D possibly TRBD2 on 6 matching bases. Germline V gene lookup returns CDR1 LGHNA and CDR2 YNFKEQ. This CDR3 has 16 residues. With 1 base removed from V and 3 bases from J, the gap between germline ends came to 16 bases.

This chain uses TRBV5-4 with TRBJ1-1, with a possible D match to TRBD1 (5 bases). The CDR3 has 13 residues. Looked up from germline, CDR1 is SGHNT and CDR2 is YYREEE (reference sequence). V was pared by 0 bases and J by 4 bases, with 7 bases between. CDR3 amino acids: CASSLAQGTEAFF. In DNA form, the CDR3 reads TGTGCCAGCAGCTTGGCCCAGGGCACTGAAGCTTTCTTT.

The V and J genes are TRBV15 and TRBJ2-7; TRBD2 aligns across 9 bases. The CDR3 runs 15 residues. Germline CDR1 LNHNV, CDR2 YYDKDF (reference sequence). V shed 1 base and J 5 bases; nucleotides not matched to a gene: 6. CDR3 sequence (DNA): TGTGCCACCAGCAGAGGGGGGAGCGGGAGGAACGAGCAGTACTTC. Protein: CATSRGGSGRNEQYF. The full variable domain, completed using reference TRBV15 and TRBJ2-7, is DAMVIQNPRYQVTQFGKPVTLSCSQTLNHNVMYWYQQKSSQAPKLLFHYYDKDFNNEADTPDNFQSRRPNTSFCFLDIRSPGLGDTAMYLCATSRGGSGRNEQYFGPGTRLTVT.

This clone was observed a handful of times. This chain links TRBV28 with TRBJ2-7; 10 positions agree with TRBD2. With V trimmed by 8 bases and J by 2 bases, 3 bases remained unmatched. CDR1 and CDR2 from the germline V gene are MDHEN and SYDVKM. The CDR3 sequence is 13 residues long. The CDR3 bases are TGTGCCAGCCTCACTAGCGGGACCTACGAGCAGTACTTC. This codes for CASLTSGTYEQYF.

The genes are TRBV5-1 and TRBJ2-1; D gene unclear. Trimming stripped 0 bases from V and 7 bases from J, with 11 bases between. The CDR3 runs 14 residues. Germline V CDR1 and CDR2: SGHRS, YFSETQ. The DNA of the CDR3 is TGCGCCAGCAGCTTGGCCCAGGTACCGAATGAGCAGTTCTTC. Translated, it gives CASSLAQVPNEQFF.

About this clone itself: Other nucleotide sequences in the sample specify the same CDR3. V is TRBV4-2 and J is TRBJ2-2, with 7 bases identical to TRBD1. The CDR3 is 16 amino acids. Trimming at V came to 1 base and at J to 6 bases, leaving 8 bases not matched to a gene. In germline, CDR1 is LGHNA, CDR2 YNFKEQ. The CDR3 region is CASSQGDSDRAGELFF. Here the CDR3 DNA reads TGTGCCAGCAGCCAAGGGGACAGTGACCGGGCCGGGGAGCTGTTTTTT.

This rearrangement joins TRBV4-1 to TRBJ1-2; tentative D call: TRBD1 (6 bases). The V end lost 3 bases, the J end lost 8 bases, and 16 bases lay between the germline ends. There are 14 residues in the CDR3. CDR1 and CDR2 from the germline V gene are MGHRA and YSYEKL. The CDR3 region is CASSQGTGTGGYTF. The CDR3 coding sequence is TGCGCCAGCAGCCAGGGAACAGGGACGGGCGGCTACACCTTC.

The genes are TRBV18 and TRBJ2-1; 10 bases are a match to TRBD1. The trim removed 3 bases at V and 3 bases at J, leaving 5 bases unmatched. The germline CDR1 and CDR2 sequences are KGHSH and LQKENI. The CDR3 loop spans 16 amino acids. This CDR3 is CASSPPGTGVYNEQFF. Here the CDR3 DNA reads TGTGCCAGCTCACCGCCCGGGACAGGGGTCTACAATGAGCAGTTCTTC.

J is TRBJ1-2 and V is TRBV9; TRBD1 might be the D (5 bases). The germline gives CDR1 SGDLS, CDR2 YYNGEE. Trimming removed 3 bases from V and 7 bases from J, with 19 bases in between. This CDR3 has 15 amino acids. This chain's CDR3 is CASSARRGDYGGYTF. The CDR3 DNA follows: TGTGCCAGCAGCGCCCGGCGGGGGGACTACGGTGGCTACACCTTC.

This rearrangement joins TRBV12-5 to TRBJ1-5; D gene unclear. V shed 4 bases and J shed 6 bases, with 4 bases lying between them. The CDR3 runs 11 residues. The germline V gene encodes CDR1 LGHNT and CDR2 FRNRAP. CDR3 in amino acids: CASGSGQPQHF. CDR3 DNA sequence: TGTGCTAGTGGTTCGGGTCAGCCCCAGCATTTT.

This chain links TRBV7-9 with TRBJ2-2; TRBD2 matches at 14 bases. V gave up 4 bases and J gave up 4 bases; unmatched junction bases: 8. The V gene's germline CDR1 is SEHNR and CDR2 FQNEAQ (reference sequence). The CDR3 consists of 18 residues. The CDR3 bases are TGTGCCAGCAGCTCCGGGACTAGCGGGAGACCGGGCACCGGGGAGCTGTTTTTT. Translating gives CASSSGTSGRPGTGELFF.

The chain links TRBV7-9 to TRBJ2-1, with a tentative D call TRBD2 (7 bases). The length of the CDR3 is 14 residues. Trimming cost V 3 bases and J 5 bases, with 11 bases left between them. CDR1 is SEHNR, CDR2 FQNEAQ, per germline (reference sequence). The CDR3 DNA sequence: TGTGCCAGCAGCTTTCTAGGGGGGGACAATGAGCAGTTCTTC. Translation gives CASSFLGGDNEQFF.

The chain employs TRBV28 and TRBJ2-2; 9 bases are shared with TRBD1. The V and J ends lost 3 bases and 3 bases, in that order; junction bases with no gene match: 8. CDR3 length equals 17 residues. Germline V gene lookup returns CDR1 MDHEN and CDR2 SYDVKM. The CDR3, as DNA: TGTGCCAGCAGTTTTTTCAGGGGACAGGGTTACACCGGGGAGCTGTTTTTT. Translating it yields CASSFFRGQGYTGELFF.

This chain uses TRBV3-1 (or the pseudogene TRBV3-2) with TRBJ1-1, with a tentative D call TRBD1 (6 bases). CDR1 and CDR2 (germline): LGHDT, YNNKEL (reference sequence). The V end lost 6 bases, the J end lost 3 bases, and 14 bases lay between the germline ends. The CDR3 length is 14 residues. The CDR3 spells CASRAGATYTEAFF. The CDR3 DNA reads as TGTGCCAGCAGGGCAGGGGCCACTTACACTGAAGCTTTCTTT.

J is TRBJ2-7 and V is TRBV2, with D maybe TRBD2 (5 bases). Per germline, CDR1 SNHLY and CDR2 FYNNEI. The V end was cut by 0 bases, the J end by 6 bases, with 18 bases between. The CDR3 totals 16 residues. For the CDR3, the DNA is TGTGCCAGCAGTGAAGCTGATCCAAGGCTAGCACTCGAGCAGTACTTC. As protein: CASSEADPRLALEQYF.

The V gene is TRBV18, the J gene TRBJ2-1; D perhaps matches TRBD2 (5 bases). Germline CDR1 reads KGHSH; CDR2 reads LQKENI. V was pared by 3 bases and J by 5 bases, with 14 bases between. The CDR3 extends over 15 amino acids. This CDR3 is CASSPPLGGDNEQFF. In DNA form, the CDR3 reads TGTGCCAGCTCACCGCCATTAGGAGGAGACAATGAGCAGTTCTTC.

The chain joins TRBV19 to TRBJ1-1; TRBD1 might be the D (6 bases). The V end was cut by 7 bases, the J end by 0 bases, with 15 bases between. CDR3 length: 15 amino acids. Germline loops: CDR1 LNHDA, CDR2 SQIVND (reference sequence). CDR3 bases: TGTGCCAGTACCAGGACAGTAAACATGAACACTGAAGCTTTCTTT. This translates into CASTRTVNMNTEAFF.

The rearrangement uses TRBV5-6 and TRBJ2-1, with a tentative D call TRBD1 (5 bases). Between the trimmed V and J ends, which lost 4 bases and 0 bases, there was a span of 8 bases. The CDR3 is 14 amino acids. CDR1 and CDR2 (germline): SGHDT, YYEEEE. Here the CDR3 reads CASSTGSSYNEQFF. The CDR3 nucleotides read TGTGCCAGCAGCACAGGTAGCTCCTACAATGAGCAGTTCTTC.

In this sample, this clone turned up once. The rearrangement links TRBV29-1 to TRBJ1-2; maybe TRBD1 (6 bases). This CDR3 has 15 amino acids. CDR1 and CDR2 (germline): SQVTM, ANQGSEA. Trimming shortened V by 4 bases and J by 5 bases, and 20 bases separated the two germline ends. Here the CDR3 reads CSVGDEAGEGYGYTF. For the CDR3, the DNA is TGCAGCGTTGGGGATGAGGCAGGGGAGGGATATGGCTACACCTTC. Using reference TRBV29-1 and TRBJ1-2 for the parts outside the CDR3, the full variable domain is SAVISQKPSRDICQRGTSLTIQCQVDSQVTMMFWYRQQPGQSLTLIATANQGSEATYESGFVIDKFPISRPNLTFSTLTVSNMSPEDSSIYLCSVGDEAGEGYGYTFGSGTRLTVV.

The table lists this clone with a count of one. CDR3 loop: CASSPGQGASGEQYF. CDR3 nucleotide sequence: TGTGCCAGCAGCCCGGGACAGGGGGCAAGCGGCGAGCAGTACTTC. The chain links TRBV3-1 (or the pseudogene TRBV3-2) to TRBJ2-7, with 12 positions matching TRBD1. The CDR3 runs to 15 residues. Trimming at V came to 4 bases and at J to 6 bases, leaving 7 bases not matched to a gene. CDR1 LGHDT and CDR2 YNNKEL come from the germline V gene (reference sequence).